This TCR beta chain derives from a study of blood T cell repertoires in COVID-19. This clone showed up just once. Produced via immunoSEQ multiplex PCR; TCRdb's table is partial and in-frame only. There are hundreds of thousands of clones in the sample; around nine tenths occur only once, and about 0.91% lies in the top ten. Trimming left V 5 bases short and J 8 bases short, with 12 bases between. The CDR3 is 13 amino acids. Germline V gives CDR1 SEHNR, CDR2 FQNEAQ (reference sequence). The chain carries TRBV7-9 and TRBJ1-4; D call uncertain. This clonotype originated in a man aged 18 to 30 with COVID-19, enrolled during active disease. Sequenced material: peripheral blood. The CDR3 DNA reads as TGTGCCAGCAGCCCGAGTTTGAGGGAAAAACTGTTTTTT. It is translated as CASSPSLREKLFF.